The present T cell receptor beta chain was sequenced within a study of PD-1 blockade in classical Hodgkin lymphoma. Study-level background: The nivolumab dose that patients received was 3 mg/kg, given intravenously every 2 weeks. The study, taken as a whole, reports: Prior to therapy, complete responders displayed diversity much like that of newly diagnosed patients. Compared with healthy donors, newly diagnosed patients reportedly showed lower baseline TCR diversity.

Every patient had relapsed following autologous stem cell transplantation, and cohorts differed in brentuximab vedotin exposure. Researchers report purifying CD4+ T cells from thawed PBMCs by magnetic negative selection. Under best response, outcomes were complete response, partial response or progressive disease. Of note for this clone: The antigen is not known.

Germline V CDR1 and CDR2: SGHTA, FQGTGA. Trimming at V came to 4 bases and at J to 7 bases, leaving 5 bases not matched to a gene. The CDR3 consists of 13 residues. Clones were read by immunoSEQ multiplex PCR, and TCRdb kept only the in-frame ones, dropping some. The table lists roughly 8,000 clones, around 86% of them singletons. The sequence came from a human donor with classical Hodgkin lymphoma. Specimen: CD4+ T cells from blood, collected at baseline. The chain is built from TRBV7-3 and TRBJ1-1; 8 bases are a match to TRBD1. The CDR3 here is CASSSTGTGEAFF. DNA of the CDR3: TGTGCCAGCAGCTCAACCGGGACAGGTGAAGCTTTCTTT.